Shown below are 12 T cell receptor beta chains from a single sample sequenced in a study of T cell changes during pregnancy in multiple sclerosis. Assay used: immunoSEQ multiplex PCR; TCRdb lists only in-frame clones, some missing. The table includes more than 40,000 clones, roughly 90% detected once. The source material was peripheral blood, sampled in the first trimester of pregnancy. The receptors originated from a female donor in good health, enrolled as a control in a pregnancy study.

This clone turned up a few times. The chain couples TRBV27 to TRBJ1-1, with D uncertain. The germline V and J ends were trimmed by 4 bases and 6 bases, with 12 bases remaining between them. Germline V gives CDR1 MNHEY, CDR2 SMNVEV (reference sequence). The CDR3 sequence is 13 residues long. The CDR3 sequence is CASSWVAGAEAFF. The CDR3, as DNA: TGTGCCAGCAGTTGGGTAGCGGGTGCTGAAGCTTTCTTT.

This sequence joins TRBV2 and TRBJ2-3; tentative D call: TRBD2 (6 bases). The germline V and J ends were trimmed by 8 bases and 7 bases, with 22 bases remaining between them. The CDR3 runs 15 residues. CDR1 is SNHLY, CDR2 FYNNEI, per germline. The CDR3 DNA reads as TGTGCCAGCGGGCCGGGACTCCCGAGTAAAAATACGCAGTATTTT. Protein sequence: CASGPGLPSKNTQYF. Full variable domain (remainder filled in from reference TRBV2 and TRBJ2-3): EPEVTQTPSHQVTQMGQEVILRCVPISNHLYFYWYRQILGQKVEFLVSFYNNEISEKSEIFDDQFSVERPDGSNFTLKIRSTKLEDSAMYFCASGPGLPSKNTQYFGPGTRLTVL.

The table lists this clone with a count of one. V usage is TRBV7-8 and J usage is TRBJ2-5, with D maybe TRBD2 (6 bases). Trimming stripped 0 bases from V and 3 bases from J, with 14 bases between. The CDR3 is 16 amino acids. Germline V gene data show CDR1 as SGHVS and CDR2 as FQNEAQ. DNA for the CDR3: TGTGCCAGCAGCTTAGCCGATGGGACTGGGAAAGAGACCCAGTACTTC. Translating gives CASSLADGTGKETQYF.

The chain uses TRBV28 and TRBJ1-4; D may be TRBD1 (5 bases). Trimming pared 2 bases from V and 13 bases from J, leaving 11 bases between. The germline V gene encodes CDR1 MDHEN and CDR2 SYDVKM. The CDR3 runs to 12 residues. In DNA, the CDR3 is TGTGCCAGCAGTTTAATACCGGGGGTACTGTTTTTT. Translating it yields CASSLIPGVLFF.

V gene TRBV5-1 combines with J gene TRBJ1-6; no definite D call. The germline gives CDR1 SGHRS, CDR2 YFSETQ. CDR3 length: 14 residues. V lost 0 bases, J lost 5 bases, and 6 bases lay in between. In nucleotides, the CDR3 is TGCGCCAGCAGCTTGGGAGGGCATAATTCACCCCTCCACTTT. This translates into CASSLGGHNSPLHF. Variable domain in full (rest from reference TRBV5-1 and TRBJ1-6): KAGVTQTPRYLIKTRGQQVTLSCSPISGHRSVSWYQQTPGQGLQFLFEYFSETQRNKGNFPGRFSGRQFSNSRSEMNVSTLELGDSALYLCASSLGGHNSPLHFGNGTRLTVT.

The chain has TRBV4-3 and TRBJ2-7; no firm D call. The germline V and J ends were trimmed by 1 base and 3 bases, with 7 bases remaining between them. CDR1 LGHNA and CDR2 YSLEER come from the germline V gene. CDR3 length: 13 amino acids. In DNA form, the CDR3 reads TGCGCCAGCAGCCAAGTTCCCGGCTACGAGCAGTACTTC. Translating gives CASSQVPGYEQYF.

CDR3 protein: CASSAGTGVTEAFF. CDR3 in DNA: TGTGCCAGCAGCGCCGGGACAGGGGTCACTGAAGCTTTCTTT. The V call is TRBV27, the J call TRBJ1-1; 10 bases align to TRBD1. Per germline, CDR1 MNHEY and CDR2 SMNVEV (reference sequence). The CDR3 has 14 amino acids. Trimming at V came to 6 bases and at J to 4 bases, leaving 5 bases not matched to a gene.

This clone was recorded once. This sequence joins TRBV27 and TRBJ2-1, with D possibly being TRBD1 (6 bases). V was clipped by 7 bases and J by 2 bases, with 15 bases between them. Germline assignment: CDR1 MNHEY and CDR2 SMNVEV (reference sequence). The CDR3 has 15 amino acids. This CDR3 is CASKIRQGTYNEQFF. The CDR3 DNA reads TGTGCCAGCAAAATACGGCAGGGGACCTACAATGAGCAGTTCTTC.

V usage is TRBV5-1 and J usage is TRBJ2-7, with TRBD1 matching over 9 bases. This CDR3 has 14 residues. Per the germline V gene, CDR1 is SGHRS and CDR2 is YFSETQ. V lost 1 base, J lost 4 bases, and 3 bases stayed unmatched. For the CDR3, the DNA is TGCGCCAGCAGCTTGAGGGACAGGGAATACGAGCAGTACTTC. Translation gives CASSLRDREYEQYF.

This chain uses TRBV30 with TRBJ1-1, with a possible D match to TRBD1 (5 bases). The CDR3 length is 13 residues. Trimming left V 7 bases short and J 1 base short, with 13 bases between. The germline V gene has CDR1 GTSNPN and CDR2 SVGIG (reference sequence). The CDR3 DNA reads as TGTGCCTCAGCGACAGCGCGGAACACTGAAGCTTTCTTT. As protein: CASATARNTEAFF.

The chain combines TRBV28 with TRBJ2-3; 12 bases are shared with TRBD2. V lost 3 bases to trimming and J lost 6 bases; unmatched junction nucleotides: 13. This CDR3 spans 18 amino acids. In germline, CDR1 is MDHEN, CDR2 SYDVKM. In DNA form, the CDR3 reads TGTGCCAGCAGTTTTGATGGGGAGACTAGCGGGGGTTCCGATACGCAGTATTTT. It codes for CASSFDGETSGGSDTQYF.

The chain combines TRBV6-5 with TRBJ2-7; 7 bases are shared with TRBD2. The CDR3 spans 16 residues. The germline gives CDR1 MNHEY, CDR2 SVGAGI. The V and J ends lost 0 bases and 6 bases, in that order; junction bases with no gene match: 11. The CDR3 DNA sequence: TGTGCCAGCAGTTACTCGATCATGCGGGGGACTGCCGAGCAGTACTTC. Protein sequence: CASSYSIMRGTAEQYF.